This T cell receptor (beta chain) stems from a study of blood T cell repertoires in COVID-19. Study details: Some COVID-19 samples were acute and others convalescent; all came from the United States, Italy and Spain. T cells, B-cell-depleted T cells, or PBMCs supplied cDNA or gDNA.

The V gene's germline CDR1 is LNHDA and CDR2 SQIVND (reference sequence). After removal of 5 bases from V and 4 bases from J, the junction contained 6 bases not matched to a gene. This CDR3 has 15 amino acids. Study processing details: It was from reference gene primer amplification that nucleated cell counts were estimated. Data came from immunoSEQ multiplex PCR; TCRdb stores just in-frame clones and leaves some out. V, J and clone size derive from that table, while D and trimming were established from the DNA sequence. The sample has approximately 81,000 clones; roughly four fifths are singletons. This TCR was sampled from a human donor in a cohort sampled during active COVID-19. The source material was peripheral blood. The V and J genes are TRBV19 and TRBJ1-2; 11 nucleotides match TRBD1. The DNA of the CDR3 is TGTGCCAGTAGTCCCCGGACAGGGGGCTTCTATGGCTACACCTTC. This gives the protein CASSPRTGGFYGYTF. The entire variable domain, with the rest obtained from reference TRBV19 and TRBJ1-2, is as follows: DGGITQSPKYLFRKEGQNVTLSCEQNLNHDAMYWYRQDPGQGLRLIYYSQIVNDFQKGDIAEGYSVSREKKESFPLTVTSAQKNPTAFYLCASSPRTGGFYGYTFGSGTRLTVV.